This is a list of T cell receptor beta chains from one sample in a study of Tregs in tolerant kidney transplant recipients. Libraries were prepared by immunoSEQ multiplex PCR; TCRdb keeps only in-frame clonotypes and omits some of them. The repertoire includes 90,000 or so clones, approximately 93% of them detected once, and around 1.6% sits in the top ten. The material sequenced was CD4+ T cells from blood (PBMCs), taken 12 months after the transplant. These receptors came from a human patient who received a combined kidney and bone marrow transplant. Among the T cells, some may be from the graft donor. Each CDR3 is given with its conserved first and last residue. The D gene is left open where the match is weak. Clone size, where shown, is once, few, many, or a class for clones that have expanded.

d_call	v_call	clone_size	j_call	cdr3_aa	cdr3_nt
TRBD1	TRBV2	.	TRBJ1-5	CASTEGTGGSQPQHF	TGTGCCAGCACCGAAGGGACAGGGGGCAGTCAGCCCCAGCATTTT
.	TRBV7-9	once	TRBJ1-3	CASSLRLISGNTIYF	TGTGCCAGCAGTTTGAGACTCATCTCTGGAAACACCATATATTTT
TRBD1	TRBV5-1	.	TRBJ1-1	CASRGTGRPSTVNTEAFF	TGCGCCAGCAGGGGGACAGGGAGGCCCTCGACCGTGAACACTGAAGCTTTCTTT
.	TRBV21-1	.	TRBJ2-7	CASNGQGNIYEQYF	TGTGCCAGCAACGGACAGGGCAATATCTACGAGCAGTACTTC
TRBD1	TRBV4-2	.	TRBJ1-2	CASSLGWDRSEGGYTF	TGTGCCAGCAGCTTGGGCTGGGACAGGAGCGAAGGCGGCTACACCTTC
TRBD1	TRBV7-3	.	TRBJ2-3	CASSLTLDRGDTQYF	TGTGCCAGCAGCTTAACGCTGGACAGGGGAGATACGCAGTATTTT
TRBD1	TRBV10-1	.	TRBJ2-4	CASSDGTGEENIQYF	TGCGCCAGCAGTGACGGGACAGGGGAGGAAAACATTCAGTACTTC
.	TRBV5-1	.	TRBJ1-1	CASSLAATVNTEAFF	TGCGCCAGCAGCTTGGCAGCGACAGTGAACACTGAAGCTTTCTTT
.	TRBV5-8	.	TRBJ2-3	CASSKRLITQYF	TGTGCCAGCAGCAAAAGACTGATTACGCAGTATTTT
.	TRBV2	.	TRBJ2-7	CASRRPRDTLTYEQYF	TGTGCCAGCAGGCGGCCCCGGGACACTCTAACCTACGAGCAGTACTTC
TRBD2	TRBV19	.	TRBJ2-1	CASSIGGTSAVEQFF	TGTGCCAGTAGTATAGGGGGGACTAGCGCGGTTGAGCAGTTCTTC
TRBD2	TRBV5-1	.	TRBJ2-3	CASIGTSGSQGADTQYF	TGCGCCAGCATTGGGACTAGCGGGAGTCAGGGGGCAGATACGCAGTATTTT
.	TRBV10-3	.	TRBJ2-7	CAISEEGGLRSYEQYF	TGTGCCATCAGTGAGGAAGGGGGTTTGCGTTCTTACGAGCAGTACTTC
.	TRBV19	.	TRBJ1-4	CASTEGLGKLFF	TGTGCCAGTACCGAGGGACTAGGAAAACTGTTTTTT
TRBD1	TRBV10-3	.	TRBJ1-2	CAISGPGQGTYGYTF	TGTGCCATCAGTGGGCCGGGACAGGGTACCTATGGCTACACCTTC
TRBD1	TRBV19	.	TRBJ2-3	CASSRTGGTDTQYF	TGTGCCAGTAGCCGGACAGGGGGCACAGATACGCAGTATTTT
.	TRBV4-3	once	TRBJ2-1	CASSLNRGGHEQFF	TGCGCCAGCAGCCTAAACAGGGGGGGGCATGAGCAGTTCTTC
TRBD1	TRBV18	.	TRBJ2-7	CASSYRGHSYEQYF	TGTGCCAGCTCATACAGGGGGCACTCCTACGAGCAGTACTTC
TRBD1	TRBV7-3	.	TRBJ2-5	CASSLKETGGIETQYF	TGTGCCAGCAGCCTCAAGGAGACAGGGGGCATAGAGACCCAGTACTTC